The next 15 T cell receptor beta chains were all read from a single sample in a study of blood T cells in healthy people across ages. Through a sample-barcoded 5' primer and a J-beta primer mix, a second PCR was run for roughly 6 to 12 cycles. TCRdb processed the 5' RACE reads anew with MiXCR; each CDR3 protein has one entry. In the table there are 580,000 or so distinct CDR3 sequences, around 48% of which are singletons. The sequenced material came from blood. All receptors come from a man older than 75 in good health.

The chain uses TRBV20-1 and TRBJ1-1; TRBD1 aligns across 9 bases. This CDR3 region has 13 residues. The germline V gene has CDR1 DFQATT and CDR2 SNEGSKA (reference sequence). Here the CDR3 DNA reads TGCCTACAACTCGGACAGGGGAGCACTGAAGCTTTCTTT. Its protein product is CLQLGQGSTEAFF.

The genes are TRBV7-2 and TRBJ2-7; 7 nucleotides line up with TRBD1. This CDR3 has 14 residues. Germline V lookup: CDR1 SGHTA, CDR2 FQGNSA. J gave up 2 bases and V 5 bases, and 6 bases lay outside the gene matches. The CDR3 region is CASSGPGQTYEQYF. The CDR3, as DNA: TGTGCCAGCAGCGGTCCGGGACAGACCTACGAGCAGTACTTC.

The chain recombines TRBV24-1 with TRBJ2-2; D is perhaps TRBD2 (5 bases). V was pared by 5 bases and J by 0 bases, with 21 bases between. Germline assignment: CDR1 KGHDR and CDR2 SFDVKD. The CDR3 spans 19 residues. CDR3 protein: CATSALPRSGSSNTGELFF. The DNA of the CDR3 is TGTGCCACCAGTGCTCTCCCTCGGTCGGGGTCCTCGAACACCGGGGAGCTGTTTTTT.

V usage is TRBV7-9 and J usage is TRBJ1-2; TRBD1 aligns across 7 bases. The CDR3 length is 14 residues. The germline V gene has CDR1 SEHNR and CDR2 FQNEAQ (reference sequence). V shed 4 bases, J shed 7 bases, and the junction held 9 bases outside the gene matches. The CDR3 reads CASSSRDSPLGYTF. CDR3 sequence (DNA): TGTGCCAGCAGCTCAAGGGACAGTCCCCTTGGCTACACCTTC. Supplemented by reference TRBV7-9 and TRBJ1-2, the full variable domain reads DTGVSQNPRHKITKRGQNVTFRCDPISEHNRLYWYRQTLGQGPEFLTYFQNEAQLEKSRLLSDRFSAERPKGSFSTLEIQRTEQGDSAMYLCASSSRDSPLGYTFGSGTRLTVV.

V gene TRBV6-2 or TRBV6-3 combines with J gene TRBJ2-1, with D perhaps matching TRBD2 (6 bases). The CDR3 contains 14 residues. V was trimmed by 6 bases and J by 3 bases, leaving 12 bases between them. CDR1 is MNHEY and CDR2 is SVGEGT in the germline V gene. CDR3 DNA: TGTGCCAGCAGGGGCGGGAACGACTACAATGAGCAGTTCTTC. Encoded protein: CASRGGNDYNEQFF.

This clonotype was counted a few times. The CDR3 sequence: CASSSVGGQTTQNIQYF. The CDR3, as DNA: TGCGCCAGCAGCTCAGTGGGGGGGCAGACGACTCAAAACATTCAGTACTTC. The chain is built from TRBV5-1 and TRBJ2-4; D perhaps matches TRBD2 (7 bases). The germline V and J ends were trimmed by 3 bases and 5 bases, with 21 bases remaining between them. CDR1 SGHRS and CDR2 YFSETQ come from the germline V gene. The CDR3 runs 17 residues.

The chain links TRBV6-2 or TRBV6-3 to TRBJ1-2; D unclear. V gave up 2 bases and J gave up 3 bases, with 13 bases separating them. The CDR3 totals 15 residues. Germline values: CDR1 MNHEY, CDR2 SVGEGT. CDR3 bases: TGTGCCAGCAGTTACCCCGCGGGAGACTACTATGGCTACACCTTC. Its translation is CASSYPAGDYYGYTF.

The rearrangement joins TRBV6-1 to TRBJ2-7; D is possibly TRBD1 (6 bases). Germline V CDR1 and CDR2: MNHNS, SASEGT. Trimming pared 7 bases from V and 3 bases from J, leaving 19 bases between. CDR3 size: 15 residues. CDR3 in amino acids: CASTRDNRPYYEQYF. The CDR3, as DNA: TGTGCCAGCACCCGGGACAACCGTCCTTACTACGAGCAGTACTTC.

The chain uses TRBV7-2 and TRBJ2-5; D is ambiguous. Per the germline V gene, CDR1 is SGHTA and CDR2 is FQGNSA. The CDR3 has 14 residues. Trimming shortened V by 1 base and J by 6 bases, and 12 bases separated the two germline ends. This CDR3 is CASSLDLAQKTQYF. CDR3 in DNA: TGTGCCAGCAGCTTAGACTTGGCCCAGAAGACCCAGTACTTC.

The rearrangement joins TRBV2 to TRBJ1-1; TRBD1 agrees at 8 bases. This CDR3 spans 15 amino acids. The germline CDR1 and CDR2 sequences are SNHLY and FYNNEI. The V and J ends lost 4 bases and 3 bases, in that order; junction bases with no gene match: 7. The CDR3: CASSGGRGQDTEAFF. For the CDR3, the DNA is TGTGCCAGCAGTGGCGGCAGGGGGCAGGACACTGAAGCTTTCTTT.

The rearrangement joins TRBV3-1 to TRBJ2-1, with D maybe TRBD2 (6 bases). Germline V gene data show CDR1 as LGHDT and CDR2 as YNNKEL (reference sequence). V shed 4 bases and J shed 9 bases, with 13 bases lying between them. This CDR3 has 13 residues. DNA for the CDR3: TGTGCCAGCAGCCTGACGGGAGTTCTTGAGCAGTTCTTC. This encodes CASSLTGVLEQFF.

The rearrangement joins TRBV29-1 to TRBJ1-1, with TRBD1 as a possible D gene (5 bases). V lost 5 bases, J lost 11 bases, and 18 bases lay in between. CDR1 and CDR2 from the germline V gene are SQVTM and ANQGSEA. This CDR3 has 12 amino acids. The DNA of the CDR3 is TGCAGCGTTCGGTTGCAGGGCAGTTATGCTTTCTTT. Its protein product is CSVRLQGSYAFF.

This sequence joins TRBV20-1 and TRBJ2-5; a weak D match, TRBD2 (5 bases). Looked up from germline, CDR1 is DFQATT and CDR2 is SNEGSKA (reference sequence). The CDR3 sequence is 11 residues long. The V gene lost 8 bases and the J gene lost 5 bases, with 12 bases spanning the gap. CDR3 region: CSRTGGETQYF. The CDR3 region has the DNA TGCAGTCGCACTGGCGGGGAGACCCAGTACTTC.

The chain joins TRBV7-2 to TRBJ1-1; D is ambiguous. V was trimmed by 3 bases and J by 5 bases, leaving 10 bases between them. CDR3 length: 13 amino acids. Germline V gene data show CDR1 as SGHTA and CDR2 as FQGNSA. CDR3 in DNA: TGTGCCAGCAGCTTGCCGGGGAGAACTGAAGCTTTCTTT. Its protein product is CASSLPGRTEAFF.

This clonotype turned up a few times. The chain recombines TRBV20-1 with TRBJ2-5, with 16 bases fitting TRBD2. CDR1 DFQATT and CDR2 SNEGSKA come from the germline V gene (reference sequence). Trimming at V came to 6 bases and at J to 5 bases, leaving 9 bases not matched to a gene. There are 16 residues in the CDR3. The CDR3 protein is CSAPGTSGRASETQYF. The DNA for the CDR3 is TGCAGTGCGCCCGGGACTAGCGGGAGGGCCTCGGAGACCCAGTACTTC.